One and the same sample provided the 16 T cell receptor beta chains below, sequenced in a study of cytomegalovirus exposure and HLA in healthy donors. Researchers ran the PCR with 60 Vbeta and 13 Jbeta primers. The repertoire was sequenced with immunoSEQ multiplex PCR; TCRdb's copy has only in-frame clones and lacks some. The table includes tens of thousands of clones, around 80% detected once. The sequencing input was PBMCs. The receptors derive from a woman between 35 and 50 years old in good health and CMV-seropositive.

The J gene is TRBJ2-1, the V gene TRBV5-1, with 7 bases identical to TRBD1. The CDR3 runs to 14 residues. Trimming at V came to 4 bases and at J to 5 bases, leaving 6 bases not matched to a gene. Germline CDR1 reads SGHRS; CDR2 reads YFSETQ. DNA of the CDR3: TGCGCCAGCAGCATAGGGACAGAAAACAATGAGCAGTTCTTC. As protein: CASSIGTENNEQFF.

In this sample, this clone turned up a few times. This sequence joins TRBV5-4 and TRBJ2-2, with D tentatively TRBD2 (6 bases). Germline CDR1 and CDR2: SGHNT and YYREEE (reference sequence). This CDR3 contains 15 residues. V was clipped by 5 bases and J by 5 bases, with 16 bases between them. CDR3 region: CASSPQEGRTGELFF. CDR3 DNA: TGTGCCAGCAGTCCTCAGGAGGGAAGGACCGGGGAGCTGTTTTTT.

Only one count was recorded for this clone. This chain links TRBV11-2 with TRBJ1-2; 8 bases are shared with TRBD1. The CDR3 totals 13 residues. Germline trimming cut 2 bases from V and 13 bases from J; bases unmatched to any gene: 9. Germline V lookup: CDR1 SGHAT, CDR2 FQNNGV. The CDR3: CASSLQDRVFFTF. CDR3 nucleotides: TGTGCCAGCAGCTTACAGGACAGGGTATTCTTCACCTTC.

This chain links TRBV5-4 with TRBJ1-6, with 7 bases lining up with TRBD1. The germline gives CDR1 SGHNT, CDR2 YYREEE (reference sequence). The CDR3 is 14 residues long. V was clipped by 1 base and J by 8 bases; unmatched bases: 3. The CDR3 region is CASSLTGDYSPLHF. Written as DNA, the CDR3 is TGTGCCAGCAGCTTGACAGGGGATTATTCACCCCTCCACTTT.

A note on this clone: The same CDR3 also results from other DNA sequences found in this sample. J is TRBJ1-1 and V is TRBV29-1; TRBD1 matches 8 bases. This CDR3 spans 14 amino acids. In germline, CDR1 is SQVTM, CDR2 ANQGSEA. The V segment lost 3 bases and the J segment 4 bases; nucleotides outside the gene matches: 7. The CDR3 DNA sequence: TGCAGCGTTGATCGACAGGGGAAGGGCACTGAAGCTTTCTTT. It is translated as CSVDRQGKGTEAFF.

This clone was recorded once. The J gene is TRBJ1-2, the V gene TRBV7-8, with TRBD1 matching over 7 bases. J was trimmed by 0 bases and V by 6 bases; bases with no gene match: 4. The CDR3 has 14 amino acids. Germline V gives CDR1 SGHVS, CDR2 FQNEAQ. The DNA for the CDR3 is TGTGCCAGCAGGGGGGACAGAGCTAACTATGGCTACACCTTC. Translating gives CASRGDRANYGYTF.

This clone was counted only a few times. The chain joins TRBV19 to TRBJ1-1; D not resolved. The CDR3 is made up of 15 amino acids. V shed 6 bases and J shed 0 bases, with 14 bases lying between them. Germline assignment: CDR1 LNHDA and CDR2 SQIVND (reference sequence). The DNA of the CDR3 is TGTGCCAGTAGGAGGGTGATTCTCATGAACACTGAAGCTTTCTTT. Its translation: CASRRVILMNTEAFF. The variable domain in full, completed from reference TRBV19 and TRBJ1-1, reads DGGITQSPKYLFRKEGQNVTLSCEQNLNHDAMYWYRQDPGQGLRLIYYSQIVNDFQKGDIAEGYSVSREKKESFPLTVTSAQKNPTAFYLCASRRVILMNTEAFFGQGTRLTVV.

The chain links TRBV5-4 to TRBJ2-3; perhaps TRBD2 as D (7 bases). This CDR3 has 16 residues. Germline V gene data show CDR1 as SGHNT and CDR2 as YYREEE (reference sequence). V was cut by 0 bases and J by 0 bases, with 11 bases left in between. The CDR3 loop reads CASSLAGGASTDTQYF. DNA for the CDR3: TGTGCCAGCAGCTTGGCTGGGGGGGCTAGCACAGATACGCAGTATTTT. Variable domain in full (rest from reference TRBV5-4 and TRBJ2-3): ETGVTQSPTHLIKTRGQQVTLRCSSQSGHNTVSWYQQALGQGPQFIFQYYREEENGRGNFPPRFSGLQFPNYSSELNVNALELDDSALYLCASSLAGGASTDTQYFGPGTRLTVL.

V is TRBV10-3 and J is TRBJ2-7; TRBD1 agrees at 9 bases. J lost 3 bases, V lost 11 bases, and 8 bases had no gene match. Germline V gene lookup returns CDR1 ENHRY and CDR2 SYGVKD. This CDR3 is 13 amino acids long. CDR3 DNA: TGTGCCGTAGGGACAGGGACTCGCTACGAGCAGTACTTC. Protein: CAVGTGTRYEQYF.

This rearrangement joins TRBV27 to TRBJ1-1, with 10 bases aligning to TRBD1. Germline CDR1 MNHEY, CDR2 SMNVEV (reference sequence). The CDR3 spans 14 residues. The J segment lost 6 bases and the V segment lost 6 bases, leaving 7 bases of the junction unmatched. CDR3 amino acids: CASRHLGTGAEAFF. CDR3 in DNA: TGTGCCAGCAGGCACCTCGGGACAGGGGCTGAAGCTTTCTTT.

This chain joins TRBV6-1 and TRBJ1-5, with D unclear. V lost 2 bases to trimming and J lost 3 bases, with 8 bases between them. This CDR3 region has 14 residues. CDR1 is MNHNS and CDR2 is SASEGT in the germline V gene. For the CDR3, the DNA is TGTGCCAGCAGTGAATGGGCTTCCAATCAGCCCCAGCATTTT. Translated, it gives CASSEWASNQPQHF.

Concerning this clone: Relative to the germline gene, one junction end is altered; a read error may explain this. At the DNA level, this CDR3 is encoded by other sequences in the same sample as well. The chain employs TRBV7-8 and TRBJ1-2; 9 nucleotides align to TRBD1. Germline V gene data show CDR1 as SGHVS and CDR2 as FQNEAQ. The CDR3 is made up of 15 amino acids. The CDR3: CASSLVPGQGDGYTF. CDR3 nucleotide sequence: TGTGCTAGCAGCTTAGTCCCGGGACAGGGCGATGGCTACACCTTC. Using reference TRBV7-8 and TRBJ1-2 for the parts outside the CDR3, the full variable domain is GAGVSQSPRYKVAKRGQDVALRCDPISGHVSLFWYQQALGQGPEFLTYFQNEAQLDKSGLPSDRFFAERPEGSVSTLKIQRTQQEDSAVYLCASSLVPGQGDGYTFGSGTRLTVV.

The chain has TRBV5-5 and TRBJ2-3, with TRBD1 matching over 10 bases. The V and J ends lost 4 bases and 3 bases, in that order; junction bases with no gene match: 5. Looked up from germline, CDR1 is SGHKS and CDR2 is YYEKEE (reference sequence). This CDR3 is built from 15 residues. CDR3 loop: CASSPGQGRTDTQYF. CDR3 DNA: TGTGCCAGCAGCCCGGGACAGGGGAGAACAGATACGCAGTATTTT.

The CDR3 protein is CASSLGGAGGEPQHF. The CDR3 bases are TGTGCCAGCAGCTTAGGCGGGGCAGGGGGTGAGCCCCAGCATTTT. V and J are TRBV7-9 and TRBJ1-5; the match to TRBD1 covers 7 bases. The CDR3 is 15 amino acids. In germline, CDR1 is SEHNR, CDR2 FQNEAQ (reference sequence). With 1 base clipped from V and 8 bases from J, the junction kept 8 bases outside the gene matches.

This chain joins TRBV5-8 and TRBJ1-5; D not certain. CDR1 is SGHTS, CDR2 YDEGEE, per germline. V was clipped by 5 bases and J by 11 bases, with 11 bases between them. The CDR3 totals 11 residues. The chain's CDR3 is CASSIVRSQHF. The DNA for the CDR3 is TGTGCCAGCAGTATCGTTCGGTCCCAGCATTTT.

The gene calls are TRBV30 and TRBJ1-3; 8 nucleotides match TRBD1. This CDR3 region has 13 residues. Germline CDR1 and CDR2: GTSNPN and SVGIG (reference sequence). The V segment lost 7 bases and the J segment 0 bases; nucleotides outside the gene matches: 2. DNA of the CDR3: TGTGCCTATGACAGGGGCTCTGGAAACACCATATATTTT. Protein product: CAYDRGSGNTIYF.